Listed here are 8 T cell receptor beta chains from one sample, sequenced in a study of regulatory T cells in long-lasting Graves disease (dated by TCRdb to 2020 to 2023). This specimen's time point label, per the study, means: newly diagnosed GD, antithyroid drugs for less than 3 months. RNA was extracted from PBMCs in TRIzol for both TCR sequencing and RNA sequencing. The receptor library was made with multiplex PCR. The sequencer was an Illumina HiSeq 4000. To build TCR beta libraries, CDR3 regions were amplified by Arm-PCR using iRepertoire HTBI primers. TCRdb reprocessing: public reads trimmed at Q25 with fastp, clones called with MiXCR, in-frame beta chains kept. Rows are combined by CDR3 protein, so each entry shows the most common genes and DNA. The sample contains about 530,000 distinct CDR3 sequences, about 16% of them found a single time. In total, the top ten clones hold roughly 25% of the sample.

The same data also contributed to another study, on T cells in Graves' hyperthyroidism and ophthalmopathy.

This specimen consisted of peripheral blood mononuclear cells (PBMCs), obtained at new diagnosis, from a patient treated with antithyroid drugs. These receptors came from a woman aged 40 to 65 with Graves disease. Donor details come from another sample of the same person, matched by shared clones.

The gene calls are TRBV7-9 and TRBJ1-1; D is unclear. In germline, CDR1 is SEHNR, CDR2 FQNEAQ (reference sequence). V shed 5 bases and J shed 6 bases, with 19 bases lying between them. This CDR3 has 15 residues. CDR3 protein: CASSPRPGLGSEAFF. Written as DNA, the CDR3 is TGTGCCAGCAGCCCCCGACCGGGGTTGGGATCTGAAGCTTTCTTT.

In its sample, this clonotype was seen many times. The V call is TRBV11-2, the J call TRBJ1-5; unclear D gene. The CDR3 sequence is 15 residues long. Germline CDR1 and CDR2: SGHAT and FQNNGV. The V and J ends lost 5 bases and 3 bases respectively, with 14 bases between them. The chain's CDR3 is CASSQEGWYNQPQHF. In nucleotides, the CDR3 is TGTGCCAGCAGCCAAGAGGGATGGTACAATCAGCCCCAGCATTTT.

V usage is TRBV4-1 and J usage is TRBJ2-5; TRBD2 is a possible D gene (7 bases). V gave up 4 bases and J gave up 4 bases, with 19 bases separating them. CDR1 is MGHRA and CDR2 is YSYEKL in the germline V gene. CDR3 length equals 16 residues. DNA for the CDR3: TGCGCCAGCAGCCCTTTATGGGGGGGCGCCAGAGAGACCCAGTACTTC. Translated: CASSPLWGGARETQYF.

This clonotype was counted many times. The genes are TRBV3-1 and TRBJ2-7; tentatively, D is TRBD1 (6 bases). Germline values: CDR1 LGHDT, CDR2 YNNKEL (reference sequence). Trimming shortened V by 11 bases and J by 2 bases, and 16 bases separated the two germline ends. The CDR3 covers 13 residues. Here the CDR3 DNA reads TGTGCCTCTGCCGGGACACCGACCTACGAGCAGTACTTC. Protein: CASAGTPTYEQYF.

In its sample, this clonotype was seen many times. An end of the junction does not agree with germline; a read error may underlie this. The V gene is TRBV10-3, the J gene TRBJ1-1, with TRBD1 matching 9 bases. The CDR3 contains 14 residues. Germline CDR1 is ENHRY and CDR2 is SYGVKD. The CDR3 region is CAISPPQDRGLPLF. CDR3 bases: TGTGCCATCAGTCCTCCACAGGACAGGGGCCTCCCCCTCTTT.

The sample holds a few counts of this clonotype. The chain is built from TRBV12-3 or TRBV12-4 and TRBJ1-1; D possibly corresponds to TRBD1 (5 bases). CDR3 length: 14 amino acids. Trimming removed 3 bases from V and 2 bases from J, with 10 bases in between. CDR3 sequence (DNA): TGTGCCAGCAGTTTGGGGCACGTCAACACTGAAGCTTTCTTT. This codes for CASSLGHVNTEAFF.

The CDR3 reads CASSLNPPGQGSSPLHF. The CDR3 bases are TGTGCCAGCAGTTTGAATCCACCGGGACAGGGCTCTTCACCCCTCCACTTT. This sequence joins TRBV12-3 or TRBV12-4 and TRBJ1-6; 9 bases fit TRBD1. The CDR3 is 17 residues long. The J segment lost 9 bases and the V segment lost 3 bases, leaving 12 bases of the junction unmatched.

This clonotype was seen a few times. The chain is built from TRBV19 and TRBJ1-1; tentatively, D is TRBD1 (5 bases). Between the trimmed V and J ends, which lost 7 bases and 11 bases, there was a span of 17 bases. CDR1 is LNHDA and CDR2 is SQIVND in the germline V gene (reference sequence). The CDR3 runs to 12 residues. The CDR3 spells CASTHLQGDAFF. The CDR3 DNA follows: TGTGCCAGTACCCATCTCCAGGGCGACGCTTTCTTT.